This T cell receptor beta chain was sequenced in a study of shared clonotypes between healthy human individuals. CDR3 length: 20 residues. Trimming left V 0 bases short and J 0 bases short, with 21 bases between. Germline CDR1 reads SNHLY; CDR2 reads FYNNEI. TCRdb's table, derived via immunoSEQ multiplex PCR, lists solely in-frame clones and lacks some. The sample lists some 2,000,000 clones, roughly 96% occurring once. This chain joins TRBV2 and TRBJ2-4; a possible D gene is TRBD1 (6 bases). This TCR was sampled from a man between 18 and 35 years old in good health. Sequencing was carried out using naive CD4+ T cells sorted from blood. Subset: CD45RA+ positively selected. The CDR3 loop reads CASSEALSRSGQLAKNIQYF. CDR3 nucleotides: TGTGCCAGCAGTGAAGCGCTTAGTCGATCAGGACAGCTAGCCAAAAACATTCAGTACTTC.